Listed below are T cell receptor beta chains from one sample, sequenced in a study of T cells in Graves' hyperthyroidism and ophthalmopathy. Each CDR3 protein is one row after TCRdb ran MiXCR on the multiplex PCR reads. Among about 400,000 distinct CDR3 sequences listed, roughly an eighth were seen once. Sequencing was performed on blood. All receptors come from a woman between 18 and 29 years old with Graves' hyperthyroidism. Both conserved end residues are part of each CDR3. D genes are given only for firm matches. Clone size is given for some rows only: seen once, a few or many times, or a class if the clone is expanded.

size: -
D: TRBD1
J: TRBJ1-4
V: TRBV30
DNA: TGTGCCTGGAGGACAGGGGGTTATGAAAAACTGTTTTTT
CDR3: CAWRTGGYEKLFF

size: many
D: -
J: TRBJ2-1
V: TRBV5-5
DNA: TGTGCCAGCAGCCCAGGGGCCAGGACCTACAATGAGCAGTTCTTC
CDR3: CASSPGARTYNEQFF

size: few
D: -
J: TRBJ2-2
V: TRBV7-3
DNA: TGTGCCAGCAGCTCCAGGACAGAAAACACCGGGGAGCTGTTTTTT
CDR3: CASSSRTENTGELFF

size: -
D: TRBD1
J: TRBJ1-2
V: TRBV5-6
DNA: TGTGCCAGCAGCTCCATACAGGGGGGCGTCGGCTATGGCTACACCTTC
CDR3: CASSSIQGGVGYGYTF

size: many
D: TRBD2
J: TRBJ2-1
V: TRBV28
DNA: TGTGCCAGCAGTTTGAGCGGGAGAAATGAGCAGTTCTTC
CDR3: CASSLSGRNEQFF

size: many
D: -
J: TRBJ1-1
V: TRBV2
DNA: TGTGCCAGCAGTGCCCGACAGGTGTGGACTGAAGCTTTCTTT
CDR3: CASSARQVWTEAFF

size: few
D: -
J: TRBJ1-6
V: TRBV12-3/TRBV12-4
DNA: TGTGCCAGCAGTTTCATGAGCTCCTATAATTCACCCCTCCACTTT
CDR3: CASSFMSSYNSPLHF

size: few
D: -
J: TRBJ2-1
V: TRBV9
DNA: TGTGCCAGCAGCCGTTGGGACCGTTCCTACAATGAGCAGTTCTTC
CDR3: CASSRWDRSYNEQFF

size: -
D: -
J: TRBJ1-4
V: TRBV30
DNA: TGTGCCTGGAGTGTCTCTATTCTCTCCTCCGGGGAAAAACTGTTTTTT
CDR3: CAWSVSILSSGEKLFF

size: -
D: TRBD1
J: TRBJ2-7
V: TRBV6-1
DNA: TGTGCCAGCAGTCAGTGGACAGGGTACCCCTACGAGCAGTACTTC
CDR3: CASSQWTGYPYEQYF

size: -
D: TRBD2
J: TRBJ2-3
V: TRBV7-3
DNA: TGTGCCAGCAGCTTAACGTCGGGGGGAGGGGGCACAGATACGCAGTATTTT
CDR3: CASSLTSGGGGTDTQYF

size: many
D: -
J: TRBJ1-1
V: TRBV2
DNA: TGTGCCAGCAGTGTGGCCCCGAGGGCCCCTGAAGCTTTCTTT
CDR3: CASSVAPRAPEAFF

size: many
D: -
J: TRBJ2-5
V: TRBV28
DNA: TGTGCCAGCGTTCGGGGAGAGACCCAGTACTTC
CDR3: CASVRGETQYF

size: many
D: -
J: TRBJ1-2
V: TRBV28
DNA: TGTGCCAGCAATCTCGGAGGGGGTTTCGGCTACACCTTC
CDR3: CASNLGGGFGYTF

size: many
D: TRBD1
J: TRBJ1-2
V: TRBV3-1
DNA: TGTGCCAGCAGCCAAGGGGGACAGGAGGGAGCTGGCTACACCTTC
CDR3: CASSQGGQEGAGYTF

size: many
D: -
J: TRBJ1-5
V: TRBV28
DNA: TGTGCCAGCACCGCGCTCCTAGGACATAGCAATCAGCCCCAGCATTTT
CDR3: CASTALLGHSNQPQHF

size: many
D: TRBD2
J: TRBJ2-1
V: TRBV4-3
DNA: TGCGCCAGCAGCCAAGGTCTGGCTAGCGGGACGGTCAATGAGCAGTTCTTC
CDR3: CASSQGLASGTVNEQFF

size: many
D: -
J: TRBJ1-2
V: TRBV6-1
DNA: TGTGCCAGCAGTGAACTGCCGACAGGAAACTATGGCTACACCTTC
CDR3: CASSELPTGNYGYTF

size: many
D: -
J: TRBJ1-2
V: TRBV28
DNA: TGTGCCAGCAGTTCTCAGACAATAAACTATGGCTACACCTTC
CDR3: CASSSQTINYGYTF

size: many
D: -
J: TRBJ1-1
V: TRBV6-1
DNA: TGTGCCAGCAGTGAAGCGCTCGGTACAATTAAAGCTTTCTTT
CDR3: CASSEALGTIKAFF

size: -
D: TRBD2
J: TRBJ2-5
V: TRBV20-1
DNA: TGCAGTGGCCTGGGGCTAGCGGAAGAAGAGACCCAGTACTTC
CDR3: CSGLGLAEEETQYF

size: few
D: -
J: TRBJ1-1
V: TRBV7-3
DNA: TGTGCCAGCAGCTTAAGTCCAGAGGAGAACACCGAAGCTTTCTTT
CDR3: CASSLSPEENTEAFF

size: few
D: -
J: TRBJ1-1
V: TRBV13
DNA: TGTGCCAGCAGCTCCCCGGGGAGACCTCGCGAAGCTTTCTTT
CDR3: CASSSPGRPREAFF

size: -
D: -
J: TRBJ1-5
V: TRBV25-1
DNA: TGTGCCAGCAGTGTCCAGGGACACAATCAGCCCCAGCATTTT
CDR3: CASSVQGHNQPQHF

size: -
D: TRBD2
J: TRBJ2-1
V: TRBV9
DNA: TGTGCCAGCAGCGCTACCGCCGTAGCGGGAGCTTACTACAATGAGCAGTTCTTC
CDR3: CASSATAVAGAYYNEQFF

size: many
D: -
J: TRBJ1-1
V: TRBV11-2
DNA: TGTGCCAGCAGCCTTCAGGTGAACACTGAAGCTTTCTTT
CDR3: CASSLQVNTEAFF

size: -
D: -
J: TRBJ1-6
V: TRBV9
DNA: TGTGCCAGCAGCCCGCACCCGGGGGGCGCGGATAATTCACCCCTCCACTTT
CDR3: CASSPHPGGADNSPLHF

size: many
D: TRBD2
J: TRBJ2-3
V: TRBV20-1
DNA: TGCAGTGCTAGGATCTGGCGGGGGAGCACAGATACGCAGTATTTT
CDR3: CSARIWRGSTDTQYF

size: -
D: TRBD1
J: TRBJ2-7
V: TRBV7-3
DNA: TGTGCCAGCAGCTTAAGAGGGAGACAGGGCTACGGGCAGTACTTC
CDR3: CASSLRGRQGYGQYF

size: -
D: TRBD1
J: TRBJ1-1
V: TRBV7-2
DNA: TGTGCCAGCAGCTTAGTCGGGACAGGGGATGAAGCTTTCTTT
CDR3: CASSLVGTGDEAFF

size: many
D: -
J: TRBJ1-1
V: TRBV11-2
DNA: TGTGCCAGCAGGATGAGAGACACGGGGAACACTGAAGCTTTCTTT
CDR3: CASRMRDTGNTEAFF

size: few
D: -
J: TRBJ2-2
V: TRBV10-3
DNA: TGTGCCATCAGTGACCAGAACACCGGGGAGCTGTTTTTT
CDR3: CAISDQNTGELFF

size: many
D: -
J: TRBJ1-1
V: TRBV6-1
DNA: TGTGCCAGCAGTGAATATGTAGGGATCGCTGAAGCTTTCTTT
CDR3: CASSEYVGIAEAFF

size: many
D: TRBD2
J: TRBJ2-5
V: TRBV3-1
DNA: TGTGCCAGCAGCCAAGGCGGGGGGGCCGGAGAGACCCAGTACTTC
CDR3: CASSQGGGAGETQYF

size: -
D: -
J: TRBJ2-5
V: TRBV25-1
DNA: TGTGCCAGCACCGAGACCCAGTACTTC
CDR3: CASTETQYF

size: many
D: -
J: TRBJ1-5
V: TRBV20-1
DNA: TGCAGTGCTAGGTGGGTGGGGGATCAGCCCCAGCATTTT
CDR3: CSARWVGDQPQHF

size: few
D: -
J: TRBJ2-2
V: TRBV12-3/TRBV12-4
DNA: TGTGCCAGCAGCCCTGTTAGGACCGACACCGGGGAGCTGTTTTTT
CDR3: CASSPVRTDTGELFF

size: -
D: TRBD1
J: TRBJ1-1
V: TRBV11-2
DNA: TGTGCCAGCAGCCTGGACAGGGGGGCTGTGAACACTGAAGCTTTCTTT
CDR3: CASSLDRGAVNTEAFF

size: -
D: TRBD2
J: TRBJ2-5
V: TRBV20-1
DNA: TGCAGTGCTTGCCTAGCGGGAGTGCCCGCCGTGAGAGAGACCCAGTACTTC
CDR3: CSACLAGVPAVRETQYF

size: many
D: -
J: TRBJ1-1
V: TRBV5-1
DNA: TGCGCCAGCAGCTTGGCCGCGGCCATGAACACTGAAGCTTTCTTT
CDR3: CASSLAAAMNTEAFF

size: many
D: -
J: TRBJ2-7
V: TRBV2
DNA: TGTGCCAGCCGTGGGCAGTTCAGGGTCTACGAGCAGTACTTC
CDR3: CASRGQFRVYEQYF

size: many
D: TRBD2
J: TRBJ2-7
V: TRBV2
DNA: TGTGCCAGCAGGCCATCACCGGGAGGCTTGTACGAGCAGTACTTC
CDR3: CASRPSPGGLYEQYF

size: many
D: TRBD1
J: TRBJ2-5
V: TRBV29-1
DNA: TGCAGCTTTTTCCCTCTTCAGGGGGTCCAAGAGACCCAGTACTTC
CDR3: CSFFPLQGVQETQYF

size: few
D: -
J: TRBJ1-4
V: TRBV7-2
DNA: TGTGCCAGCAGCTTACTTGAGGGTGGAGCGGGTGAAAAACTGTTTTTT
CDR3: CASSLLEGGAGEKLFF

size: -
D: -
J: TRBJ2-5
V: TRBV19
DNA: TGTGCCATTTCAAGGGGGATCGCGGAGACCCAGTACTTC
CDR3: CAISRGIAETQYF

size: many
D: TRBD2
J: TRBJ2-5
V: TRBV11-2
DNA: TGTGCCAGCAGCTTCGGGGGGGGCGAGACCCAGTACTTC
CDR3: CASSFGGGETQYF